This T cell receptor beta chain emerged from a study of PD-L1 blockade in urothelial cancer. Data came from immunoSEQ multiplex PCR; TCRdb stores just in-frame clones and leaves some out. The profile covers tens of thousands of clones, with 65% to 90% appearing a single time and about 2.9% taken by the ten largest. The time point was: pretreatment peripheral blood. This CDR3 has 15 amino acids. Germline loops: CDR1 GTSNPN, CDR2 SVGIG (reference sequence). After removal of 1 base from V and 6 bases from J, the junction contained 6 bases not matched to a gene. The V gene is TRBV30, the J gene TRBJ1-2, with 12 bases matching TRBD1. This sequence originates from a man in his 70s with urothelial cancer. Sequences were derived from PBMCs, sampled around atezolizumab (anti-PD-L1) treatment. CDR3 in DNA: TGTGCCTGGAGTGCCCCCGGGACAGGGGGCGATGGCTACACCTTC. Translation: CAWSAPGTGGDGYTF. The full variable domain, in which reference TRBV30 and TRBJ1-2 provide the parts outside the CDR3, is SQTIHQWPATLVQPVGSPLSLECTVEGTSNPNLYWYRQAAGRGLQLLFYSVGIGQISSEVPQNLSASRPQDRQFILSSKKLLLSDSGFYLCAWSAPGTGGDGYTFGSGTRLTVV.